This T cell receptor beta chain was retrieved from a study of metastatic and nonmetastatic thyroid tumors. In the case of this clone: The antigen remains unidentified.

V was clipped by 10 bases and J by 9 bases; unmatched bases: 6. Per germline, CDR1 SGHAT and CDR2 FQNNGV. The CDR3 runs 11 residues. In the original workflow: The study took CDR3 differences across clinicopathological groups and made a distant-metastasis classifier for papillary thyroid cancer from them. TCRdb re-called the PCR reads through MiXCR. For this entry, the V and J calls and clone size follow TCRdb and not the study's own pipeline. The table records about 21,000 clones, roughly 27% of them present only once. Regarding the study as a whole: Reports indicated that malignant thyroid tumors showed significantly higher TCR beta diversity than benign nodules did, in blood and tumor.

Not a single patient had been given any form of treatment at any point before undergoing thyroid surgery. This chain joins TRBV11-2 and TRBJ2-1; 7 bases line up with TRBD1. The sequenced sample consisted of tumor tissue. This TCR derives from a male donor with papillary thyroid cancer or a benign thyroid nodule (not recorded which). Some clones in this sample may be carry-over from other donors' samples. The CDR3 DNA follows: TGTGCCACGATCGGACAGGCTGAGCAGTTCTTC. Translated: CATIGQAEQFF.